Listed below are T cell receptor beta chains from one sample, sequenced in a study of response to subunit inactivated influenza vaccine. TCRdb recomputed calls from the RT-PCR reads with MiXCR, one row per CDR3 protein. The profile covers approximately 700,000 distinct CDR3 sequences, with 14% appearing a single time and around 6.5% taken by the ten largest. Sequenced material: PBMCs from blood, taken roughly 2 weeks before vaccination. Every receptor here comes from a man aged 50-59 years who received an inactivated influenza vaccine. CDR3s include the opening cysteine and the closing phenylalanine or tryptophan.

j_call | v_call | cdr3_aa
TRBJ1-1 | TRBV6-2/TRBV6-3 | CASKAGPTEAFF
TRBJ2-5 | TRBV6-1 | CASSETLRETQYF
TRBJ2-2 | TRBV5-1 | CASSLDWSFTGELFF
TRBJ2-7 | TRBV19 | CASSMGGYEQYF
TRBJ1-1 | TRBV2 | CASSAGQGAGTEAFF
TRBJ2-1 | TRBV27 | CASSESGTSGTVEQFF
TRBJ1-6 | TRBV28 | CASRQYYNSPLHF
TRBJ2-5 | TRBV7-7 | CASSLGSLGPGQETQYF
TRBJ1-5 | TRBV20-1 | CSARVYGTGISNQPQHF
TRBJ1-6 | TRBV7-2 | CASSPGSGTYSPLHF
TRBJ2-6 | TRBV24-1 | CATADSRTSGANVLTF
TRBJ2-3 | TRBV6-4 | CASSAGSEADTQYF
TRBJ2-4 | TRBV15 | CATSRVGASGALAKNIQYF
TRBJ2-3 | TRBV6-2/TRBV6-3 | CASSYLVAVSPTQYF
TRBJ2-5 | TRBV7-2 | CASSPETSGRAWETQYF
TRBJ2-1 | TRBV5-1 | CASSRGQGNYNEQFF
TRBJ2-6 | TRBV4-3 | CASSQVASLAGAPGANVLTF
TRBJ2-2 | TRBV12-3/TRBV12-4 | CASRVISPGELFF
TRBJ1-6 | TRBV12-3/TRBV12-4 | CASGPDRGSPLHF
TRBJ2-2 | TRBV13 | CASSLSTGTGGPGELFF
TRBJ2-3 | TRBV6-2/TRBV6-3 | CASSFSTSGSRSDTQYF
TRBJ2-2 | TRBV7-2 | CASTRGTTGELFF
TRBJ2-3 | TRBV6-2/TRBV6-3 | CASAVWEDTQYF
TRBJ1-2 | TRBV10-3 | CAISDLRGFNYGYTF
TRBJ2-1 | TRBV7-9 | CASSLTRNEQFF
TRBJ1-5 | TRBV4-3 | CASSQDPGGNQPQHF
TRBJ2-7 | TRBV11-2 | CASSRLAGAFDEQYF
TRBJ2-7 | TRBV28 | CASSAGQGHYEQYF
TRBJ2-1 | TRBV4-2 | CASSSAIGNEQFF
TRBJ2-2 | TRBV27 | CASSPRVADTGELFF
TRBJ2-1 | TRBV7-9 | CASRSDGSSYNEQFF
TRBJ2-6 | TRBV5-1 | CASRTSGANVLTF
TRBJ1-2 | TRBV10-3 | CAISLGREGGYTF
TRBJ1-5 | TRBV7-2 | CASSSWDNQPQHF
TRBJ2-7 | TRBV20-1 | CSARDLGLADEQYF
TRBJ2-3 | TRBV6-1 | CASSDGLDDTQYF
TRBJ2-7 | TRBV18 | CASSPLTGVHEQYF
TRBJ2-1 | TRBV28 | CASSPTGGRRNEQFF
TRBJ1-2 | TRBV12-3/TRBV12-4 | CASGTLREGYGYTF
TRBJ2-1 | TRBV4-1 | CASREGSGSYNEQFF
TRBJ1-1 | TRBV20-1 | CSARSVNTEAFF
TRBJ2-3 | TRBV7-3 | CASSQSAEGNTQYF
TRBJ2-2 | TRBV29-1 | CSVPDSRRTGELFF
TRBJ2-3 | TRBV20-1 | CSARDPHQDTQYF
TRBJ1-5 | TRBV6-2/TRBV6-3 | CASRMGQARGNQPQHF
TRBJ2-1 | TRBV12-3/TRBV12-4 | CASTTLAGGYNEQFF
TRBJ2-7 | TRBV5-1 | CASSSTEREQYF
TRBJ2-2 | TRBV11-2 | CASSPRPAPPDTGELFF
TRBJ1-1 | TRBV18 | CASSDGTGGHTEAFF
TRBJ2-1 | TRBV6-2/TRBV6-3 | CASSYQYGIEVGTDNNEQFF
TRBJ2-2 | TRBV10-3 | CAIREMRDRGTTNTGELFF
TRBJ1-4 | TRBV5-1 | CASSSGGGNEKLFF
TRBJ2-3 | TRBV5-1 | CASSPRLVARTDTQYF
TRBJ2-5 | TRBV20-1 | CSASGGSLDETQYF
TRBJ2-2 | TRBV5-1 | CASSSTGTGRNGELFF